This TCR beta chain was sequenced during a study of human T cells and chemical hapten exposure. On the study more broadly: From small differences in pooled library volume came most of the variation in per-sample TCR yields.

Turning to this clonotype: The antigen remains undetermined.

CDR1 SNHLY and CDR2 FYNNEI come from the germline V gene. Trimming stripped 6 bases from V and 4 bases from J, with 12 bases between. The length of the CDR3 is 13 residues. Authors' analysis steps: Some 100,000 TCRs per sample was the median, with a range of about 20,000 to 690,600. TCRdb ran MiXCR on the 5' RACE reads and lists one entry per CDR3 protein. It is TCRdb's table, rather than the study itself, that gives the V and J calls and clone size. This table has about 80,000 distinct CDR3 sequences, 7.7% appearing once. Study-level results: No shift was seen in TCRs above 1 in 1000 frequency with DPC sensitization.

Total RNA was extracted from unfractionated whole blood. The chain uses TRBV2 and TRBJ1-1, with D hard to call. The TCR comes from a male donor in good health. The CDR3 DNA reads TGTGCCAGCAGGGCCAACGGTGGCACTGAAGCTTTCTTT. Its translation is CASRANGGTEAFF.